The subject of this entry is one TCR beta chain. The source of the sample is a study of blood T cell repertoires in COVID-19. The CDR3 has 14 residues. Clones were sequenced by immunoSEQ multiplex PCR, and TCRdb holds only the in-frame ones, with some missing. The table lists some 45,000 clones, about 85% of them singletons. The sample consisted of peripheral blood. The source is a woman older than 75 with acute or convalescent COVID-19. The chain has TRBV1 and TRBJ2-6; the tabulated D call, TRBD2, remains unverified against the DNA. TRBV1 is noted as a pseudogene. The CDR3 DNA reads as TGCACCAGCAGTGAGTTTGGTCGGGCCAACGTCCTGACTTTC. Translated: CTSSEFGRANVLTF.